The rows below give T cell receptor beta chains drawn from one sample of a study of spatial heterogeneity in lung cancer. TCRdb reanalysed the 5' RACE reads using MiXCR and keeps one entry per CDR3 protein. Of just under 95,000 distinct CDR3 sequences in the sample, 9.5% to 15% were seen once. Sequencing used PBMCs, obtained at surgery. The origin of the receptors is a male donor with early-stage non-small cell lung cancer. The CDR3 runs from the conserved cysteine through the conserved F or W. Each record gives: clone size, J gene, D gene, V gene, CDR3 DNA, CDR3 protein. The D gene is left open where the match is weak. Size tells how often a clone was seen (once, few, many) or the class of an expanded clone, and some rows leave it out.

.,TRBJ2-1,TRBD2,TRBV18,TGTGCCAGCTCAACGACTAGCGGGAGTGTTTATGAGCAGTTCTTC,CASSTTSGSVYEQFF
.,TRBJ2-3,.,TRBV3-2,TGTGCCAGCAGCCCACACGAAAAAGACGGAGATACGCAGTATTTT,CASSPHEKDGDTQYF
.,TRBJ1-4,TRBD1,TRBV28,TGTGCCAGCAGCCTCGACAGGGTTGGAAAAAAACTGTTTTTT,CASSLDRVGKKLFF
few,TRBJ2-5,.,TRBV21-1,TGTGCCAGCAGCAAAGTTGAGAAGGCTTTACAAGAGACCCAGTACTTC,CASSKVEKALQETQYF
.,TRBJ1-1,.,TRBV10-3,TGTGCCATCAGTGAGTCCTGGACAGCTGAAGCTTTCTTT,CAISESWTAEAFF
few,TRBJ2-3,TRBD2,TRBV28,TGTGCCAGCAGTATGGCTAGCGGACAAGGGGCAGATACGCAGTATTTT,CASSMASGQGADTQYF
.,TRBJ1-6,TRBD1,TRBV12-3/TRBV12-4,TGTGCCAGCAGCAGACAGGGAACTAATTCACCCCTCCACTTT,CASSRQGTNSPLHF
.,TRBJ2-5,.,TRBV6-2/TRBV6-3,TGTGCCAGCAGACGTCCCCCCGCGACAGTACAAGAGACCCAGTACTTC,CASRRPPATVQETQYF
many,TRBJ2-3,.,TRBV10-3,TGTGCCATCAGTGAGGGCAGGCCCAGCACAGATACGCAGTATTTT,CAISEGRPSTDTQYF
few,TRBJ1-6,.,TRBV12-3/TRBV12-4,TGTGCCAGCAGTTCAGAAGGGGCAGAATCACCCCTCCACTTT,CASSSEGAESPLHF
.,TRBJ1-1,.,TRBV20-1,TGCAGTGCTGAAGGAAACCCGAACACTGAAGCTTTCTTT,CSAEGNPNTEAFF
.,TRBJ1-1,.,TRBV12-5,TGTGCTAGTGGTTTAACCACTCAGAACACTGAAGCTTTCTTT,CASGLTTQNTEAFF
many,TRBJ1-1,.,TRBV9,TGTGCCAGCAGCCCCGGGACTCAGGACACTGAAGCTTTCTTT,CASSPGTQDTEAFF
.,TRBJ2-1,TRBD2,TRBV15,TGTGTCACCAGCAGAGATCGCACTAGCGTTGAGCAGTTCTTC,CVTSRDRTSVEQFF
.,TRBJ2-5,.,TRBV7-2,TGTGCCAGCAGCTCCCCGACATCAGGGACCCAGTACTTC,CASSSPTSGTQYF